This T cell receptor (beta chain) is from a study of blood T cell repertoires in COVID-19. As originally analysed: Estimation of nucleated cell counts relied on the amplification of reference gene primers. Using immunoSEQ multiplex PCR, the repertoire was profiled, and TCRdb retains in-frame clones only, with some absent. D and trimming come from the DNA, and the V and J calls and clone size come from that table. The sample shows approximately 260,000 clones, more than 75% of them seen only once. CDR1 is MNHNS, CDR2 SASEGT, per germline. The V gene end was trimmed by 4 bases and the J gene end by 3 bases; junction bases not matched to a gene: 3. The CDR3 has 17 residues. Individuals drawn from around 24 US areas were roughly 18 to 95 years old. Participant-reported clinical history was the basis for cohort assignment.

The sequence derives from a woman aged 40 to 50 with acute COVID-19. This chain connects TRBV6-1 to TRBJ2-6; 13 nucleotides agree with TRBD2. Material for sequencing was PBMCs or T cells enriched from blood (not recorded which). The CDR3 DNA sequence: TGTGCCAGCAGTGTGGGACTAGCGGGAAGTGGGGCCAACGTCCTGACTTTC. Translation gives CASSVGLAGSGANVLTF.